Listed here is a single T cell receptor (beta chain). The assay was immunoSEQ multiplex PCR, and TCRdb's table has in-frame clones only and misses some. This sample yields under 350,000 clones, of which around four fifths are seen a single time; around 4.5% belongs to the top ten. The data stem from a study of blood T cell repertoires in COVID-19. Across the whole study: The analysed material was cDNA or gDNA that came from T cells, B-cell-depleted T cells, or PBMCs.

The CDR3 extends over 13 amino acids. V dropped 3 bases and J dropped 5 bases, with 11 bases sitting between them. The sample was peripheral blood. The clonotype originates from a man between 60 and 75 years old who had recovered from COVID-19. J is TRBJ2-7 and V is TRBV12-3 or TRBV12-4; tentative D call: TRBD2 (6 bases). The CDR3 DNA reads TGTGCCAGCAGTTTCGGGGGAAGCAACGAGCAGTACTTC. This codes for CASSFGGSNEQYF.